A single sample gave rise to the 4 T cell receptor beta chains below, sequenced in a study of cytomegalovirus exposure and HLA in healthy donors. Use of 60 Vbeta and 13 Jbeta primers characterized the PCR. Some clones are missing from TCRdb's copy, which holds only in-frame ones; the method was immunoSEQ multiplex PCR. The profile shows about 120,000 clones, 80% of them singletons. Specimen: PBMCs. The receptors shown here come from a man in his fifties in good health and CMV-seronegative.

V and J are TRBV18 and TRBJ1-5; D is unresolved. V lost 3 bases and J 2 bases, leaving 14 bases between the germline ends. This CDR3 region has 16 residues. Germline values: CDR1 KGHSH, CDR2 LQKENI. Here the CDR3 DNA reads TGTGCCAGCTCACCGGGAGGGCTGGGAGGCAATCAGCCCCAGCATTTT. Translated: CASSPGGLGGNQPQHF.

The rearrangement joins TRBV28 to TRBJ1-2, with 8 bases identical to TRBD1. The germline V gene encodes CDR1 MDHEN and CDR2 SYDVKM. Trimming cost V 6 bases and J 7 bases; bases outside gene matches: 13. The CDR3 runs 15 residues. The DNA for the CDR3 is TGTGCCAGCAGCTATGCCAACGACAGGGGACGTGGCTACACCTTC. Translation gives CASSYANDRGRGYTF.

The chain employs TRBV4-3 and TRBJ1-2; 7 bases map to TRBD1. CDR1 LGHNA and CDR2 YSLEER come from the germline V gene. This CDR3 has 13 residues. V trimming: 4 bases; J trimming: 6 bases; junction bases outside the gene matches: 5. CDR3 sequence (DNA): TGCGCCAGCAGCCGTAGAGGGGGCAATGGCTACACCTTC. Its protein is CASSRRGGNGYTF.

This chain links TRBV5-1 with TRBJ2-1, with 10 bases identical to TRBD2. CDR3 length: 15 amino acids. Germline V gene sequence: CDR1 SGHRS, CDR2 YFSETQ. The junction had 3 bases not matched to a gene; V was cut back by 0 bases and J by 6 bases. The CDR3 DNA is TGCGCCAGCAGCTTGGCGGCTAGCGGGAGCAATGAGCAGTTCTTC. Protein sequence: CASSLAASGSNEQFF.